This is a list of T cell receptor beta chains from one sample in a study of response to subunit inactivated influenza vaccine. TCRdb reprocessed the RT-PCR reads with MiXCR, giving one entry per CDR3 protein. Among fewer than 700,000 distinct CDR3 sequences listed, 10% to 15% were seen once. Sequences were derived from PBMCs from blood, sampled roughly 6 weeks after vaccination. The origin of the receptors is a man in his fifties or sixties who received an inactivated influenza vaccine. Each CDR3 is given with its conserved first and last residue. Each record gives: CDR3 protein, D gene, J gene, V gene. D genes are given only for firm matches.

CSARDRRTPYNEQFF . TRBJ2-1 TRBV20-1
CASRRTSGSTDTQYF TRBD2 TRBJ2-3 TRBV4-1
CASSYRPPSGLNTGELFF TRBD2 TRBJ2-2 TRBV6-5
CASSYGDIGELFF . TRBJ2-2 TRBV6-5
CASSQVIHEQYF . TRBJ2-7 TRBV3-1
CASSPLGTGDQETQYF TRBD1 TRBJ2-5 TRBV28
CASRSGTGFDTEAFF TRBD1 TRBJ1-1 TRBV5-1
CASSRGTYQETQYF . TRBJ2-5 TRBV7-2
CASSYPGLEGTGELFF TRBD2 TRBJ2-2 TRBV6-5
CASSQVTGAGEQYF TRBD1 TRBJ2-7 TRBV4-1
CASRLRGSFNQPQHF . TRBJ1-5 TRBV12-3/TRBV12-4
CASKLSGPVTGELFF TRBD2 TRBJ2-2 TRBV12-3/TRBV12-4
CASSRINPKNNEQFF . TRBJ2-1 TRBV3-1
CASSLAGAQYF . TRBJ2-3 TRBV12-3/TRBV12-4
CSASFFTGAEGYTF . TRBJ1-2 TRBV20-1
CASRTPTMNTEAFF . TRBJ1-1 TRBV6-1
CSVAVRRDEQYF . TRBJ2-7 TRBV29-1
CAIRRGNNEQFF . TRBJ2-1 TRBV10-3
CASAWGGTEAFF . TRBJ1-1 TRBV12-5
CASSLAGRGRVHEQFF TRBD1 TRBJ2-1 TRBV5-1
CATRDRMDQPQHF TRBD1 TRBJ1-5 TRBV24-1
CASSPRPNEKLFF . TRBJ1-4 TRBV18
CSASNNRGLRDTQYF TRBD1 TRBJ2-3 TRBV20-1
CASSPETGRYNEQFF . TRBJ2-1 TRBV5-5
CASSYSAPNTGELFF . TRBJ2-2 TRBV6-5
CASSFGFGSYEQYF . TRBJ2-7 TRBV28
CASSQVPGETQYF . TRBJ2-5 TRBV3-1
CASSYMAQSVAFF . TRBJ1-1 TRBV6-5
CFTGGTAVNYGYTF TRBD1 TRBJ1-2 TRBV20-1
CASSAGTGLTGELFF TRBD1 TRBJ2-2 TRBV10-1
CASSLVPVNTEAFF . TRBJ1-1 TRBV12-3/TRBV12-4
CASSRRTGGRTGANVLTF TRBD1 TRBJ2-6 TRBV7-8
CASSPHSTATKDTQYF . TRBJ2-3 TRBV9
CASSLRSLNTGELFF . TRBJ2-2 TRBV7-2
CASSQGLAGGLDTQYF TRBD2 TRBJ2-3 TRBV7-2
CSVSRELGDTQYF . TRBJ2-3 TRBV20-1
CASSLASGGSNEQFF TRBD2 TRBJ2-1 TRBV7-2
CSATSPNHEQFF . TRBJ2-1 TRBV20-1
CSANPTSGIYNEQFF TRBD2 TRBJ2-1 TRBV20-1
CSAIVGTSKSDTQYF . TRBJ2-3 TRBV20-1
CASISSSGGATRLFF TRBD2 TRBJ2-1 TRBV19
CSARDTGLAFSYNEQFF TRBD2 TRBJ2-1 TRBV20-1
CASSLDPGLNYGYTF . TRBJ1-2 TRBV5-1